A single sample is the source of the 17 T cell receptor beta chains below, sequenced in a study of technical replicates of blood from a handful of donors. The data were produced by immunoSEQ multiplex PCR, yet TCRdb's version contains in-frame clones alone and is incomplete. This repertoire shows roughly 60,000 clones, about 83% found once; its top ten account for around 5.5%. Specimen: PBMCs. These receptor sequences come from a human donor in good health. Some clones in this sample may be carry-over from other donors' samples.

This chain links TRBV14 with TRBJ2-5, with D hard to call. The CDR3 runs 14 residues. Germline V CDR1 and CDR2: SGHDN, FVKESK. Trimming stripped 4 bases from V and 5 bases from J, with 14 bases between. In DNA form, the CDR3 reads TGTGCCAGCAGCCCCTCCGCAGGTCGGGAGACCCAGTACTTC. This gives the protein CASSPSAGRETQYF.

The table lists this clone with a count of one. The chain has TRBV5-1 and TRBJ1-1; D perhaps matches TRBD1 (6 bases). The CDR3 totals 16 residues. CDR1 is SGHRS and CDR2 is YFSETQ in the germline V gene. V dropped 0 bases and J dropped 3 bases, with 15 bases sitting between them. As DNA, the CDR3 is TGCGCCAGCAGCTTGGTGTCGGGGGCGGGGGACACTGAAGCTTTCTTT. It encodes CASSLVSGAGDTEAFF.

In DNA form, the CDR3 reads TGTGCCAGCAGCTTCGGGACTTACTCCTACGAGCAGTACTTC. Translating gives CASSFGTYSYEQYF. The chain couples TRBV7-8 to TRBJ2-7, with D perhaps matching TRBD2 (6 bases). V was cut by 3 bases and J by 0 bases, with 9 bases left in between. The CDR3 sequence is 14 residues long. The V gene's germline CDR1 is SGHVS and CDR2 FQNEAQ. The full variable domain, with the rest looked up from reference TRBV7-8 and TRBJ2-7, is GAGVSQSPRYKVAKRGQDVALRCDPISGHVSLFWYQQALGQGPEFLTYFQNEAQLDKSGLPSDRFFAERPEGSVSTLKIQRTQQEDSAVYLCASSFGTYSYEQYFGPGTRLTVT.

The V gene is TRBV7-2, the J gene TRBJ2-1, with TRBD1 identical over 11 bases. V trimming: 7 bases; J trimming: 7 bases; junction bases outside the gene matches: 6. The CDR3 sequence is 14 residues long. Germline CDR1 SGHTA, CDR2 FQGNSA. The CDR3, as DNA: TGTGCCAGCACCGCAGGACAGGGGGCAAATGAGCAGTTCTTC. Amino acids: CASTAGQGANEQFF.

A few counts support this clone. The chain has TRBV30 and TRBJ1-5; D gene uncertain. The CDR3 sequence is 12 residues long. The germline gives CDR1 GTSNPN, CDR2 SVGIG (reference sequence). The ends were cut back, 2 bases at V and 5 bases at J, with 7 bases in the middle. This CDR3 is CAWSSLDQPQHF. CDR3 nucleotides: TGTGCCTGGAGTTCCCTCGATCAGCCCCAGCATTTT.

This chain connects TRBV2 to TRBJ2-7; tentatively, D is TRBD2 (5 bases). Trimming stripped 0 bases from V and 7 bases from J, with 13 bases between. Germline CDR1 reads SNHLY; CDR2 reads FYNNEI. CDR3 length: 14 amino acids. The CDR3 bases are TGTGCCAGCAGTGAAGCGCCAGGCCGAGGGGAGCAGTACTTC. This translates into CASSEAPGRGEQYF.

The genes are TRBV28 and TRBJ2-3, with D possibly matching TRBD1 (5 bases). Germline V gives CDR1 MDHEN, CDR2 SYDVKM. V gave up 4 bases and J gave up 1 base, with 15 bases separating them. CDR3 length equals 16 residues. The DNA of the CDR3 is TGTGCCAGCAGTTATGGGGCCGTAAGCGGCACAGATACGCAGTATTTT. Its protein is CASSYGAVSGTDTQYF.

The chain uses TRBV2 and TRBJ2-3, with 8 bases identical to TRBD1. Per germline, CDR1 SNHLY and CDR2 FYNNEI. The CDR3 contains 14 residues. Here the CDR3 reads CGSSADRGTDTQYF. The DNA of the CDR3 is TGTGGGAGCTCCGCGGACAGGGGCACAGATACGCAGTATTTT.

The CDR3 bases are TGTGCCATCTCTTCCGGGGACAGGGGTTCTGAGGGCTACACCTTC. Translating gives CAISSGDRGSEGYTF. This chain joins TRBV10-3 and TRBJ1-2; 10 bases match TRBD1. The CDR3 length is 15 residues. CDR1 and CDR2 from the germline V gene are ENHRY and SYGVKD. The junction had 14 bases not matched to a gene; V was cut back by 8 bases and J by 8 bases.

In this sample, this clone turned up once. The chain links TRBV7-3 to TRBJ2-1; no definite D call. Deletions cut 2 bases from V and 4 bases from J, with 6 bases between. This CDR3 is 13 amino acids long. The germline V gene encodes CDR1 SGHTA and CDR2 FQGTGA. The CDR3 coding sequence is TGTGCCAGCAGCTTAGCGAGATACAATGAGCAGTTCTTC. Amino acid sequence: CASSLARYNEQFF.

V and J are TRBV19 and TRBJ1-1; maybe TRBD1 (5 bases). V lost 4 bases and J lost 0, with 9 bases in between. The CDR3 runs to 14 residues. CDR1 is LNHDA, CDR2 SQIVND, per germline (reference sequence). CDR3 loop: CASSNRRLNTEAFF. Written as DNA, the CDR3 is TGTGCCAGTAGTAACAGGCGCTTGAACACTGAAGCTTTCTTT. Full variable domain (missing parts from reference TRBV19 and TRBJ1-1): DGGITQSPKYLFRKEGQNVTLSCEQNLNHDAMYWYRQDPGQGLRLIYYSQIVNDFQKGDIAEGYSVSREKKESFPLTVTSAQKNPTAFYLCASSNRRLNTEAFFGQGTRLTVV.

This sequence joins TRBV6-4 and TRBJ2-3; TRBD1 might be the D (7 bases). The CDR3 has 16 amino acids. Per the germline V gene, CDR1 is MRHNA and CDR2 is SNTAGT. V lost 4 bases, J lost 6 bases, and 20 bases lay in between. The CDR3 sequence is CASSVNRGTGADTQYF. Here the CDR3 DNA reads TGTGCCAGCAGTGTGAACAGGGGTACGGGGGCGGATACGCAGTATTTT.

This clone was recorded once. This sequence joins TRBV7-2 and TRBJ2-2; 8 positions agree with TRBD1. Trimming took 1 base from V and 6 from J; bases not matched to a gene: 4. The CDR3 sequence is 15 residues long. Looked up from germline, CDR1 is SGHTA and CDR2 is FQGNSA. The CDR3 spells CASSLGQGKAGELFF. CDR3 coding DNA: TGTGCCAGCAGCTTAGGACAGGGGAAGGCCGGGGAGCTGTTTTTT.

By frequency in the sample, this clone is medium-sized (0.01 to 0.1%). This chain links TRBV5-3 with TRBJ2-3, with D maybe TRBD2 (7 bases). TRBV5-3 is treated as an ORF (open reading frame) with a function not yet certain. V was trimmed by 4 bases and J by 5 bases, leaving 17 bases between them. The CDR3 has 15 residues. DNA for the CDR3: TGTGCCAGAAGCACAGACGGGGGGCCCGGAGATACGCAGTATTTT. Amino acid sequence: CARSTDGGPGDTQYF.

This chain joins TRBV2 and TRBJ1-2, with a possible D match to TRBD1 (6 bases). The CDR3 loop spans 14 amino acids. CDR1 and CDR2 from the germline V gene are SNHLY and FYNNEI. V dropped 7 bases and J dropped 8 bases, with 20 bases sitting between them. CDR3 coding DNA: TGTGCCAGCATGATGGCGGGGGCGCTGGGAGGCTACACCTTC. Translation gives CASMMAGALGGYTF.

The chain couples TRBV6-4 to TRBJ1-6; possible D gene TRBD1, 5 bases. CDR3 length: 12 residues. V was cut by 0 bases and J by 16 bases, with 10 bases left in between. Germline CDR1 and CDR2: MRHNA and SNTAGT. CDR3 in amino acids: CASSDSLGGLHF. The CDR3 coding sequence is TGTGCCAGCAGTGACTCGTTGGGGGGGCTCCACTTT.

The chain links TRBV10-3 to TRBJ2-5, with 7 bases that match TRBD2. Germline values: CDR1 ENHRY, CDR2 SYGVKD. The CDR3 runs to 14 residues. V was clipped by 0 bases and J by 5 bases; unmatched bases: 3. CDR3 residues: CAISESTSPETQYF. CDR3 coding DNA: TGTGCCATCAGTGAGTCGACTAGCCCTGAGACCCAGTACTTC.